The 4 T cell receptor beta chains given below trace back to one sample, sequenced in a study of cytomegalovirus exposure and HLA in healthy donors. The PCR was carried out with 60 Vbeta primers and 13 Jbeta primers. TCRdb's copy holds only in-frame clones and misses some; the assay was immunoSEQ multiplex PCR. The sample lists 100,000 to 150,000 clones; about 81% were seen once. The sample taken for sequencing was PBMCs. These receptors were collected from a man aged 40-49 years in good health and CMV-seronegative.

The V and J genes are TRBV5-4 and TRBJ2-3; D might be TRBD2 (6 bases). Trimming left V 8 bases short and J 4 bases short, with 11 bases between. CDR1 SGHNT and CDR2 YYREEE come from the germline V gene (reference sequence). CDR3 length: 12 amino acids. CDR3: CARGGSADTQYF. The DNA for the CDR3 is TGTGCCAGAGGAGGGTCGGCAGATACGCAGTATTTT.

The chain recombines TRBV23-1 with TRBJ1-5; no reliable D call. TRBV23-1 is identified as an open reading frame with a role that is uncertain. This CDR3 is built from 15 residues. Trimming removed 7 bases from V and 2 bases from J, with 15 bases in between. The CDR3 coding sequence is TGCGCCAGCACAAACCTCGGTCGAGGCAATCAGCCCCAGCATTTT. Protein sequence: CASTNLGRGNQPQHF.

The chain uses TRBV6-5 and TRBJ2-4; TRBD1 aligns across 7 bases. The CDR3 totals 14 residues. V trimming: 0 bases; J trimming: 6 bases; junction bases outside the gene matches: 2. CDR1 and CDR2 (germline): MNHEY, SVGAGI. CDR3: CASSYSGTVNIQYF. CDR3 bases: TGTGCCAGCAGTTACTCGGGGACAGTAAACATTCAGTACTTC.

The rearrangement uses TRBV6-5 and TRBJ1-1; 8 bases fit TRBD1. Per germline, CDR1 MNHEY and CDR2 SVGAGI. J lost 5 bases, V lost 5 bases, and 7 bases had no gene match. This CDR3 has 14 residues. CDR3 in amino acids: CASSPGQGRTEAFF. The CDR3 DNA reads TGTGCCAGCAGTCCCGGACAGGGAAGAACTGAAGCTTTCTTT.